Listed here are 25 T cell receptor beta chains from one sample, sequenced in a study of PD-1 blockade in classical Hodgkin lymphoma. Described time point: cycle 4 day 1 (C4D1), after six to seven weeks of nivolumab. Every patient experienced relapse after autologous stem cell transplantation, and brentuximab vedotin exposure varied. TCRdb's copy holds only in-frame clones and misses some; the assay was immunoSEQ multiplex PCR. The table shows approximately 52,000 clones, with roughly nine tenths occurring only once. The material was peripheral blood mononuclear cells (PBMCs), obtained before the fourth cycle of nivolumab. The receptors were sampled from a human donor with classical Hodgkin lymphoma.

The chain links TRBV4-3 to TRBJ2-1, with 8 bases fitting TRBD1. CDR3 length: 17 amino acids. Germline assignment: CDR1 LGHNA and CDR2 YSLEER. The V gene end was trimmed by 0 bases and the J gene end by 4 bases; junction bases not matched to a gene: 8. The CDR3 sequence: CASSQDIRQGTYNEQFF. The CDR3 region has the DNA TGCGCCAGCAGCCAAGATATAAGACAGGGGACGTACAATGAGCAGTTCTTC.

This chain links TRBV4-1 with TRBJ1-1; no clear D. V was shortened by 0 bases and J by 1 base, with 9 bases between the two germline ends. The CDR3 contains 15 residues. CDR1 is MGHRA, CDR2 YSYEKL, per germline. The CDR3 coding sequence is TGCGCCAGCAGCCAAGATCCGGGGAGGAACACTGAAGCTTTCTTT. Its protein is CASSQDPGRNTEAFF.

The chain couples TRBV7-9 to TRBJ2-1, with 9 nucleotides matching TRBD2. Losses at the gene ends were 5 bases for V and 10 bases for J; bases not matched to a gene: 12. This CDR3 spans 15 amino acids. Germline V lookup: CDR1 SEHNR, CDR2 FQNEAQ (reference sequence). CDR3 nucleotides: TGTGCCAGCAGCCGCCGGGGACAGCGGGAGGACGAGCAGTTCTTC. Its protein product is CASSRRGQREDEQFF.

V and J are TRBV28 and TRBJ1-5; 7 nucleotides match TRBD1. The CDR3 contains 16 residues. Germline V gene sequence: CDR1 MDHEN, CDR2 SYDVKM. After removal of 2 bases from V and 4 bases from J, the junction contained 8 bases not matched to a gene. The CDR3 DNA sequence: TGTGCCAGCAGTTTACCCGGACAGGCTACTAATCAGCCCCAGCATTTT. This sequence encodes CASSLPGQATNQPQHF.

This chain connects TRBV19 to TRBJ2-1; TRBD1 matches 10 bases. Germline V gene sequence: CDR1 LNHDA, CDR2 SQIVND (reference sequence). V lost 5 bases and J lost 0; bases outside the gene matches: 4. The CDR3 totals 16 residues. CDR3 residues: CASSPRTGGSYNEQFF. CDR3 nucleotides: TGTGCCAGTAGTCCCCGGACAGGGGGCTCCTACAATGAGCAGTTCTTC.

The chain is built from TRBV5-1 and TRBJ1-1, with D tentatively TRBD1 (6 bases). Germline values: CDR1 SGHRS, CDR2 YFSETQ. This CDR3 has 20 amino acids. Trimming removed 1 base from V and 4 bases from J, with 29 bases in between. CDR3 DNA: TGCGCCAGCAGCTTGAACTGGTCCCCTGGGGGCGGATTTTTTGCCACTGAAGCTTTCTTT. Its translation: CASSLNWSPGGGFFATEAFF.

The genes are TRBV5-1 and TRBJ2-7, with D perhaps TRBD2 (5 bases). This CDR3 spans 15 amino acids. CDR1 is SGHRS and CDR2 is YFSETQ in the germline V gene. Trimming removed 2 bases at V and 4 bases at J, with 16 bases between. The CDR3 region has the DNA TGCGCCAGCAGCTTTGGTGGGAGCAAAGAATACGAGCAGTACTTC. It specifies CASSFGGSKEYEQYF.

The chain has TRBV6-6 and TRBJ2-1; D is uncertain. V lost 4 bases to trimming and J lost 1 base, with 8 bases between them. CDR3 length: 14 amino acids. Looked up from germline, CDR1 is MNHNY and CDR2 is SVGAGI (reference sequence). Here the CDR3 DNA reads TGTGCCAGCAGTTTACTAAAATCCTACAATGAGCAGTTCTTC. Translating it yields CASSLLKSYNEQFF.

The chain has TRBV19 and TRBJ2-5; D is possibly TRBD2 (5 bases). V lost 3 bases, J lost 0 bases, and 11 bases lay in between. Germline V gives CDR1 LNHDA, CDR2 SQIVND (reference sequence). The CDR3 loop spans 15 amino acids. Written as DNA, the CDR3 is TGTGCCAGTAGTATCTCAACGGGGTACCAAGAGACCCAGTACTTC. The encoded protein is CASSISTGYQETQYF.

The gene calls are TRBV11-2 and TRBJ2-3; D remains ambiguous. The CDR3 is made up of 12 amino acids. V lost 1 base, J lost 4 bases, and 3 bases lay in between. Germline-derived CDR1 and CDR2 are SGHAT and FQNNGV. For the CDR3, the DNA is TGTGCCAGCAGCTTAGGCTCAGATACGCAGTATTTT. This sequence encodes CASSLGSDTQYF.

This clone was seen a single time. The rearrangement links TRBV4-3 to TRBJ1-4; 7 bases agree with TRBD1. CDR1 LGHNA and CDR2 YSLEER come from the germline V gene. The length of the CDR3 is 15 residues. The V and J ends lost 1 base and 5 bases, in that order; junction bases with no gene match: 4. CDR3 loop: CASSQGTGVNEKLFF. The CDR3 DNA follows: TGCGCCAGCAGCCAAGGGACAGGAGTGAATGAAAAACTGTTTTTT.

The chain employs TRBV19 and TRBJ2-1; 14 bases are shared with TRBD2. The length of the CDR3 is 16 residues. Germline-derived CDR1 and CDR2 are LNHDA and SQIVND (reference sequence). Unmatched junction bases numbered 6, after V lost 4 bases and J lost 7 bases. The CDR3 bases are TGTGCCAGTAGTACTACTCGGACTAGCGGGGGGAATGAGCAGTTCTTC. Its protein product is CASSTTRTSGGNEQFF.

The V call is TRBV19, the J call TRBJ2-1, with a possible D match to TRBD1 (6 bases). This CDR3 comprises 14 residues. Per the germline V gene, CDR1 is LNHDA and CDR2 is SQIVND (reference sequence). V was shortened by 3 bases and J by 3 bases, with 9 bases between the two germline ends. The CDR3 coding sequence is TGTGCCAGTAGTATCTGGGACAACTACAATGAGCAGTTCTTC. Amino acids: CASSIWDNYNEQFF.

This clone has a handful of counts. The rearrangement links TRBV29-1 to TRBJ2-7; perhaps TRBD2 as D (6 bases). V dropped 7 bases and J dropped 2 bases, with 12 bases sitting between them. This CDR3 is 12 amino acids long. The V gene's germline CDR1 is SQVTM and CDR2 ANQGSEA. The DNA for the CDR3 is TGCAGCGCAGAGGGGAGGACCTACGAGCAGTACTTC. Its translation is CSAEGRTYEQYF.

This clone was counted only a few times. This sequence joins TRBV4-1 and TRBJ2-5; D not certain. CDR1 MGHRA and CDR2 YSYEKL come from the germline V gene. The V end was cut by 1 base, the J end by 2 bases, with 8 bases between. The CDR3 totals 14 residues. CDR3 region: CASSQGHGQETQYF. For the CDR3, the DNA is TGCGCCAGCAGCCAAGGTCACGGACAAGAGACCCAGTACTTC.

Sample share makes this clone medium-sized (0.01 to 0.1%). Other DNA sequences from this sample encode an identical CDR3 as well. The chain is built from TRBV18 and TRBJ2-5; possibly TRBD2 for D (6 bases). This CDR3 is built from 17 residues. CDR1 KGHSH and CDR2 LQKENI come from the germline V gene. Trimming took 3 bases from V and 4 from J, leaving 21 bases between them. In nucleotides, the CDR3 is TGTGCCAGCTCACCTCCCACAGGAGGGGCAATAGGAGAGACCCAGTACTTC. This translates into CASSPPTGGAIGETQYF.

In its sample, this clone ranks as medium-sized (0.01 to 0.1%). This same CDR3 is encoded by further DNA sequences in the sample. V usage is TRBV27 and J usage is TRBJ2-7; D not certain. V was cut by 0 bases and J by 3 bases, with 6 bases left in between. The CDR3 length is 13 residues. Germline values: CDR1 MNHEY, CDR2 SMNVEV (reference sequence). The CDR3 sequence: CASSLSGDYEQYF. Here the CDR3 DNA reads TGTGCCAGCAGTTTATCGGGCGACTACGAGCAGTACTTC.

J is TRBJ2-7 and V is TRBV28; D may be TRBD2 (6 bases). Trimming cost V 2 bases and J 3 bases, with 14 bases left between them. This CDR3 region has 15 residues. Germline CDR1 reads MDHEN; CDR2 reads SYDVKM. The DNA for the CDR3 is TGTGCCAGCAGTTTAGGAGGGACGGGAATCTACGAGCAGTACTTC. Residues: CASSLGGTGIYEQYF.

In regard to this clone: An end of the junction does not agree with germline; a read error may underlie this. This chain links TRBV11-3 with TRBJ2-1; D gene uncertain. The V gene's germline CDR1 is SGHNT and CDR2 YENEEA. The CDR3 has 12 residues. The CDR3 sequence: CASSLSHNEQFF. CDR3 nucleotides: TGTGCCAGCAGCCTCTCCCACAATGAGCAGTTCTTC. Together with reference TRBV11-3 and TRBJ2-1, the CDR3 gives the full variable domain: EAGVVQSPRYKIIEKKQPVAFWCNPISGHNTLYWYLQNLGQGPELLIRYENEEAVDDSQLPKDRFSAERLKGVDSTLKIQPAELGDSAVYLCASSLSHNEQFFGPGTRLTVL.

The gene calls are TRBV5-4 and TRBJ1-6, with TRBD1 matching over 12 bases. Germline V gene data show CDR1 as SGHNT and CDR2 as YYREEE (reference sequence). This CDR3 spans 15 amino acids. The junction had 4 bases not matched to a gene; V was cut back by 4 bases and J by 8 bases. CDR3 DNA: TGTGCCAGCAGCATCGGGACAGGGGGCTATTCACCCCTCCACTTT. The encoded protein is CASSIGTGGYSPLHF.

The CDR3 reads CASSPNRVGQPQHF. The CDR3 DNA sequence: TGTGCCAGCAGCCCGAACAGGGTCGGCCAGCCCCAGCATTTT. The V call is TRBV28, the J call TRBJ1-5, with D possibly being TRBD1 (6 bases). The germline V gene encodes CDR1 MDHEN and CDR2 SYDVKM. The ends were cut back, 6 bases at V and 7 bases at J, with 16 bases in the middle. The CDR3 runs to 14 residues.

This clone appeared a single time. V usage is TRBV19 and J usage is TRBJ2-1, with TRBD1 identical over 7 bases. V lost 6 bases to trimming and J lost 4 bases; unmatched junction nucleotides: 18. This CDR3 contains 18 residues. CDR1 is LNHDA and CDR2 is SQIVND in the germline V gene (reference sequence). The CDR3 DNA follows: TGTGCCAGTAGGGAGACCATTCTTACAGGGGCCTCATACAATGAGCAGTTCTTC. Translated: CASRETILTGASYNEQFF.

The rearrangement joins TRBV9 to TRBJ2-5; D is perhaps TRBD2 (6 bases). Germline CDR1 SGDLS, CDR2 YYNGEE. The CDR3 length is 15 residues. Deletions cut 0 bases from V and 5 bases from J, with 14 bases between. Written as DNA, the CDR3 is TGTGCCAGCAGCGTAGTCGCCCTAGCGTCGGAGACCCAGTACTTC. The encoded protein is CASSVVALASETQYF. The variable domain in full, with the rest retrieved from reference TRBV9 and TRBJ2-5, is DSGVTQTPKHLITATGQRVTLRCSPRSGDLSVYWYQQSLDQGLQFLIQYYNGEERAKGNILERFSAQQFPDLHSELNLSSLELGDSALYFCASSVVALASETQYFGPGTRLLVL.

The chain uses TRBV6-1 and TRBJ2-1; TRBD2 aligns across 9 bases. After removal of 2 bases from V and 9 bases from J, the junction contained 8 bases not matched to a gene. Germline-derived CDR1 and CDR2 are MNHNS and SASEGT. The CDR3 loop spans 15 amino acids. CDR3 protein: CASSEQAGGQGEQFF. CDR3 DNA: TGTGCCAGCAGTGAACAGGCGGGGGGGCAGGGTGAGCAGTTCTTC.

The CDR3 DNA sequence: TGCGCCAGCAGCCGCGGCCCGGGTGAAAAACTGTTTTTT. It translates to CASSRGPGEKLFF. This chain connects TRBV5-1 to TRBJ1-4; D is ambiguous. Deletions cut 4 bases from V and 7 bases from J, with 11 bases between. The germline CDR1 and CDR2 sequences are SGHRS and YFSETQ. The CDR3 is 13 residues long.